This is a list of T cell receptor beta chains from one sample in a study of blood T cell repertoires in COVID-19. Method: immunoSEQ multiplex PCR; TCRdb's copy keeps in-frame clones and lacks some. Among tens of thousands of clones listed, about four fifths were seen once. Source material: peripheral blood. The receptors were sampled from a human donor in a cohort sampled during active COVID-19. CDR3s include the opening cysteine and the closing phenylalanine or tryptophan. Fields, in order: CDR3 DNA, CDR3 protein, J gene, V gene, clone size, D gene. The D gene is left open where the match is weak. A row's size may be missing; if present it is once, few, many or a size class.

CDR3 DNA: TGTGCCAGCAGTTACTGGACTAGTAAAGAGACCCAGTACTTC
CDR3 protein: CASSYWTSKETQYF
J gene: TRBJ2-5
V gene: TRBV6-5
clone size: -
D gene: TRBD2

CDR3 DNA: TGTGCCAGCAGCAGTCGACAACTAGCCAAAAACATTCAGTACTTC
CDR3 protein: CASSSRQLAKNIQYF
J gene: TRBJ2-4
V gene: TRBV21-1
clone size: -
D gene: -

CDR3 DNA: TGTGCCTGGAGTGTAGTCGGGGATCAGCCCCAGCATTTT
CDR3 protein: CAWSVVGDQPQHF
J gene: TRBJ1-5
V gene: TRBV30
clone size: few
D gene: -

CDR3 DNA: TGTGCCAGCAGTTCCCCGGCAGGGGGCGATACTGAAGCTTTCTTT
CDR3 protein: CASSSPAGGDTEAFF
J gene: TRBJ1-1
V gene: TRBV28
clone size: -
D gene: TRBD1

CDR3 DNA: TGTGCCAGCTCCATCCGGGGGACTAATGAAAAACTGTTTTTT
CDR3 protein: CASSIRGTNEKLFF
J gene: TRBJ1-4
V gene: TRBV18
clone size: -
D gene: -

CDR3 DNA: TGTGCCAGCTTCACGTGGGGGGAAACTACTGGCTACACCTTC
CDR3 protein: CASFTWGETTGYTF
J gene: TRBJ1-2
V gene: TRBV7-2
clone size: -
D gene: -

CDR3 DNA: TGTGCCAGCAGCCGGGACAGGGTGTCTGGAAACACCATATATTTT
CDR3 protein: CASSRDRVSGNTIYF
J gene: TRBJ1-3
V gene: TRBV11-2
clone size: -
D gene: TRBD1

CDR3 DNA: TGTGCCAGCAGTGAAGGGGGCAGGGAAAAGAACACCTTC
CDR3 protein: CASSEGGREKNTF
J gene: TRBJ1-2
V gene: TRBV6-1
clone size: once
D gene: -

CDR3 DNA: TGTGCCAGCTCACCACCAACGGGACAGGGGTTTTCCACTGAAGCTTTCTTT
CDR3 protein: CASSPPTGQGFSTEAFF
J gene: TRBJ1-1
V gene: TRBV18
clone size: -
D gene: TRBD1

CDR3 DNA: TGTGCCAGCAGTTTGAGGATAGAGACCCAGTACTTC
CDR3 protein: CASSLRIETQYF
J gene: TRBJ2-5
V gene: TRBV12-3/TRBV12-4
clone size: -
D gene: -

CDR3 DNA: TGCAGTCCGCGGGGAGATACGCAGTATTTT
CDR3 protein: CSPRGDTQYF
J gene: TRBJ2-3
V gene: TRBV20-1
clone size: -
D gene: -

CDR3 DNA: TGTGCCAGCAACTCCGGGACTAGCGGGGACGATGAGCAGTTCTTC
CDR3 protein: CASNSGTSGDDEQFF
J gene: TRBJ2-1
V gene: TRBV4-2
clone size: few
D gene: TRBD2

CDR3 DNA: TGTGCCAGCTCACCCGGAACTAGCGGAGGCCCAAAGTTCTTC
CDR3 protein: CASSPGTSGGPKFF
J gene: TRBJ2-1
V gene: TRBV18
clone size: -
D gene: TRBD2

CDR3 DNA: TGCGCCAGCAGCCCGCCGGGGTTCGGCTACGAGCAGTACTTC
CDR3 protein: CASSPPGFGYEQYF
J gene: TRBJ2-7
V gene: TRBV5-1
clone size: -
D gene: -

CDR3 DNA: TGTGCCAGCAGCGGCGGGACCGCCGTATACTATGGCTACACCTTC
CDR3 protein: CASSGGTAVYYGYTF
J gene: TRBJ1-2
V gene: TRBV7-9
clone size: -
D gene: -

CDR3 DNA: TGTGCCAGTAGACGACAGGACTCCTCTAGAGGCTACACCTTC
CDR3 protein: CASRRQDSSRGYTF
J gene: TRBJ1-2
V gene: TRBV19
clone size: once
D gene: -

CDR3 DNA: TGTGCCAGCAGTTACGACCCGGGACAGGGAACCTATGGCTACACCTTC
CDR3 protein: CASSYDPGQGTYGYTF
J gene: TRBJ1-2
V gene: TRBV6-5
clone size: -
D gene: TRBD1

CDR3 DNA: TGCGCCAGCAGCGCCAGGGGCAGGGGCTCCTACGAGCAGTACTTC
CDR3 protein: CASSARGRGSYEQYF
J gene: TRBJ2-7
V gene: TRBV5-1
clone size: -
D gene: -

CDR3 DNA: TGTGCCAGCAGCCAAGGTGGGGGCGTAAATACGCAGTATTTT
CDR3 protein: CASSQGGGVNTQYF
J gene: TRBJ2-3
V gene: TRBV14
clone size: -
D gene: -

CDR3 DNA: TGTGCCAGCAGTGAAGTCCGGACAGTTAATGAGCAGTTCTTC
CDR3 protein: CASSEVRTVNEQFF
J gene: TRBJ2-1
V gene: TRBV2
clone size: -
D gene: -

CDR3 DNA: TGTGCCAGCAGTGCCACTCGCCAACATAATTCACCCCTCCACTTT
CDR3 protein: CASSATRQHNSPLHF
J gene: TRBJ1-6
V gene: TRBV6-4
clone size: -
D gene: -

CDR3 DNA: TGCGCCAGCAGCTCCGGGACAGACTCCTATGGCTACACCTTC
CDR3 protein: CASSSGTDSYGYTF
J gene: TRBJ1-2
V gene: TRBV5-1
clone size: -
D gene: TRBD1

CDR3 DNA: TGCAGCGTAAAGACAGGGGGCAGCTACGAGCAGTACTTC
CDR3 protein: CSVKTGGSYEQYF
J gene: TRBJ2-7
V gene: TRBV29-1
clone size: -
D gene: TRBD1

CDR3 DNA: TGTGCCAGCATGTTAGTCAACAGGAACACTGAAGCTTTCTTT
CDR3 protein: CASMLVNRNTEAFF
J gene: TRBJ1-1
V gene: TRBV28
clone size: once
D gene: -

CDR3 DNA: TGTGCCAGCAGCGCAAACGCGGGGGGTAACACCGGGGAGCTGTTTTTT
CDR3 protein: CASSANAGGNTGELFF
J gene: TRBJ2-2
V gene: TRBV11-2
clone size: -
D gene: TRBD2

CDR3 DNA: TGTGCCAGCGGCGCGGGTAGGACTGAAGCTTTCTTT
CDR3 protein: CASGAGRTEAFF
J gene: TRBJ1-1
V gene: TRBV6-6
clone size: few
D gene: -

CDR3 DNA: TGTGCCAGCTCACCCCCAGGACAGGGGGCCTACGAGCAGTACTTC
CDR3 protein: CASSPPGQGAYEQYF
J gene: TRBJ2-7
V gene: TRBV18
clone size: -
D gene: TRBD1

CDR3 DNA: TGTGCCACCGCACAACAAGAGACCCAGTACTTC
CDR3 protein: CATAQQETQYF
J gene: TRBJ2-5
V gene: TRBV6-5
clone size: -
D gene: -

CDR3 DNA: TGCAGCGTGGGAGGACAGGCGGCTAACTATGGCTACACCTTC
CDR3 protein: CSVGGQAANYGYTF
J gene: TRBJ1-2
V gene: TRBV29-1
clone size: -
D gene: TRBD1

CDR3 DNA: TGTGCCAGCAGCGGGAGGGGACTAGCAGAAGGTTACAATGAGCAGTTCTTC
CDR3 protein: CASSGRGLAEGYNEQFF
J gene: TRBJ2-1
V gene: TRBV7-2
clone size: -
D gene: TRBD2

CDR3 DNA: TGTGCCAGCAGCACAGGAGGGGGCAATCAGCCCCAGCATTTT
CDR3 protein: CASSTGGGNQPQHF
J gene: TRBJ1-5
V gene: TRBV27
clone size: -
D gene: -

CDR3 DNA: TGTGCCAGTACCAGGGACAGGGGAAGAGGTCAGCCCCAGCATTTT
CDR3 protein: CASTRDRGRGQPQHF
J gene: TRBJ1-5
V gene: TRBV19
clone size: -
D gene: TRBD1

CDR3 DNA: TGCGCCAGCAGGGCAGGGGGCAACAATCAGCCCCAGCATTTT
CDR3 protein: CASRAGGNNQPQHF
J gene: TRBJ1-5
V gene: TRBV5-1
clone size: -
D gene: TRBD1

CDR3 DNA: TGTGCCAGCTCACCATTTGGTTCAGGGGATCAGCCCCAGCATTTT
CDR3 protein: CASSPFGSGDQPQHF
J gene: TRBJ1-5
V gene: TRBV18
clone size: -
D gene: -

CDR3 DNA: TGTGCCAGCAGTGAAGTCGCCAGGGGATTCTCTGGGGCCAACGTCCTGACTTTC
CDR3 protein: CASSEVARGFSGANVLTF
J gene: TRBJ2-6
V gene: TRBV6-1
clone size: -
D gene: -